Listed here is a single TCR beta chain. The data stem from a study of control samples from healthy donors and cancer patients. The length of the CDR3 is 13 residues. Germline CDR1 and CDR2: MNHEY and SMNVEV (reference sequence). V was clipped by 3 bases and J by 4 bases, with 9 bases between them. Assay used: immunoSEQ multiplex PCR; TCRdb lists only in-frame clones, some missing. The sample holds over 150,000 clones, approximately 92% seen once. The rearrangement links TRBV27 to TRBJ1-1; a weak D match, TRBD1 (5 bases). The sample taken for sequencing was blood. The clonotype was recovered from a woman aged 40 to 50 in good health. CDR3 amino acids: CASSLIRGTEAFF. The CDR3 nucleotides read TGTGCCAGCAGTTTGATAAGGGGCACTGAAGCTTTCTTT.